The 27 T cell receptor beta chains reported below all come from one sample, sequenced in a study of blood T cells in healthy people across ages. A second PCR, run for about 7 to 11 cycles, used a sample-barcoded 5' primer plus a J-beta primer mix. TCRdb recomputed calls from the 5' RACE reads with MiXCR, one row per CDR3 protein. In the table there are under 2,000,000 distinct CDR3 sequences, around half of which are singletons. Material: blood. The receptors were sampled from a woman aged 35 to 49 in good health.

The rearrangement uses TRBV5-1 and TRBJ1-1; D possibly corresponds to TRBD1 (5 bases). The ends were cut back, 0 bases at V and 0 bases at J, with 12 bases in the middle. The CDR3 spans 16 residues. The germline gives CDR1 SGHRS, CDR2 YFSETQ. CDR3 loop: CASSLVGGSMNTEAFF. CDR3 nucleotides: TGCGCCAGCAGCTTGGTCGGGGGATCCATGAACACTGAAGCTTTCTTT. The full variable domain, with the rest looked up from reference TRBV5-1 and TRBJ1-1, is KAGVTQTPRYLIKTRGQQVTLSCSPISGHRSVSWYQQTPGQGLQFLFEYFSETQRNKGNFPGRFSGRQFSNSRSEMNVSTLELGDSALYLCASSLVGGSMNTEAFFGQGTRLTVV.

This clonotype was recorded a few times. This chain links TRBV20-1 with TRBJ2-1, with D perhaps given as TRBD1 or TRBD2 (6 bases each). Trimming cost V 7 bases and J 6 bases, with 16 bases left between them. The CDR3 has 13 residues. Germline loops: CDR1 DFQATT, CDR2 SNEGSKA (reference sequence). CDR3: CSVQGTSTNEQFF. DNA of the CDR3: TGCAGTGTTCAGGGGACTTCGACCAATGAGCAGTTCTTC.

The chain joins TRBV24-1 to TRBJ1-2, with D possibly matching TRBD1 (5 bases). The CDR3 contains 14 residues. The germline CDR1 and CDR2 sequences are KGHDR and SFDVKD. The germline V and J ends were trimmed by 3 bases and 7 bases, with 14 bases remaining between them. The CDR3 loop is CATSDPVRGSGYTF. The CDR3 coding sequence is TGTGCCACCAGTGATCCTGTACGGGGCAGTGGCTACACCTTC.

J is TRBJ2-1 and V is TRBV7-2; TRBD2 matches at 10 bases. The last part of the DNA fits TRBJ2-7 better; the J call may be wrong. The CDR3 is 17 residues long. Germline-derived CDR1 and CDR2 are SGHTA and FQGNSA. The CDR3 region is CASSLVPSGGTYNEQYF. The CDR3 DNA follows: TGTGCCAGCAGCTTAGTCCCTAGCGGGGGCACATACAATGAGCAGTACTTC.

This clonotype has a handful of counts. The chain joins TRBV7-9 to TRBJ2-4, with a tentative D call TRBD2 (6 bases). This CDR3 is built from 15 residues. V lost 5 bases, J lost 4 bases, and 15 bases lay in between. Germline values: CDR1 SEHNR, CDR2 FQNEAQ (reference sequence). CDR3 nucleotides: TGTGCCAGCAGCATTTGGACTAATTCGAAAAACATTCAGTACTTC. It codes for CASSIWTNSKNIQYF.

This clonotype was picked up a small number of times. The chain joins TRBV6-5 to TRBJ2-1; the match to TRBD1 covers 7 bases. The CDR3 has 15 amino acids. The V segment lost 0 bases and the J segment 8 bases; nucleotides outside the gene matches: 7. Germline CDR1 reads MNHEY; CDR2 reads SVGAGI. CDR3 bases: TGTGCCAGCAGTTACTCACTGACAGGGTCACATGAGCAGTTCTTC. Its translation: CASSYSLTGSHEQFF.

This rearrangement joins TRBV2 to TRBJ2-5; D gene ambiguous. This CDR3 has 9 residues. Trimming left V 6 bases short and J 5 bases short, with 1 base between. Per the germline V gene, CDR1 is SNHLY and CDR2 is FYNNEI. The CDR3 reads CASSETQYF. Here the CDR3 DNA reads TGTGCCAGCAGCGAGACCCAGTACTTC.

This clonotype was counted a few times. J is TRBJ2-5 and V is TRBV7-2; 7 bases line up with TRBD2. CDR3 size: 15 residues. The V gene end was trimmed by 4 bases and the J gene end by 2 bases; junction bases not matched to a gene: 7. From germline, CDR1 is SGHTA and CDR2 FQGNSA. This chain's CDR3 is CASSWLGGEQETQYF. CDR3 sequence (DNA): TGTGCCAGCAGCTGGTTGGGGGGGGAACAAGAGACCCAGTACTTC.

In its sample, this clonotype was seen a few times. The rearrangement uses TRBV6-6 and TRBJ1-2; no firm D call. The CDR3 contains 13 residues. V lost 7 bases, J lost 0 bases, and 9 bases lay in between. Germline assignment: CDR1 MNHNY and CDR2 SVGAGI (reference sequence). CDR3 protein: CASTDLPNYGYTF. The CDR3 nucleotides are TGTGCCAGCACGGACCTACCTAACTATGGCTACACCTTC.

The chain uses TRBV9 and TRBJ1-3; D is undetermined. V dropped 1 base and J dropped 9 bases, with 8 bases sitting between them. The CDR3 consists of 12 residues. CDR1 and CDR2 (germline): SGDLS, YYNGEE. CDR3 in amino acids: CASSVPDGTIYF. DNA for the CDR3: TGTGCCAGCAGCGTACCAGACGGCACCATATATTTT.

The chain joins TRBV6-6 to TRBJ2-4, with D perhaps TRBD2 (5 bases). The CDR3 length is 14 residues. Per germline, CDR1 MNHNY and CDR2 SVGAGI (reference sequence). Trimming cost V 7 bases and J 0 bases, with 10 bases left between them. CDR3 amino acids: CASTRSGAKNIQYF. The CDR3 nucleotides are TGTGCCAGCACCCGAAGCGGAGCCAAAAACATTCAGTACTTC.

This chain uses TRBV6-6 with TRBJ1-4; D perhaps matches TRBD1 (5 bases). This CDR3 spans 13 amino acids. Germline CDR1 and CDR2: MNHNY and SVGAGI (reference sequence). Trimming removed 6 bases from V and 5 bases from J, with 10 bases in between. CDR3: CASRLGGNEKLFF. The CDR3 region has the DNA TGTGCCAGCAGGTTGGGGGGGAATGAAAAACTGTTTTTT.

The chain recombines TRBV6-2 or TRBV6-3 with TRBJ2-4, with no clear D. CDR1 is MNHEY, CDR2 SVGEGT, per germline. The CDR3 runs to 13 residues. The V gene lost 2 bases and the J gene lost 4 bases, with 6 bases spanning the gap. The CDR3 nucleotides read TGTGCCAGCAGTTACCCTCCAAAAAACATTCAGTACTTC. Protein: CASSYPPKNIQYF.

The chain is built from TRBV21-1 and TRBJ2-4. TRBV21-1 is termed a pseudogene. The CDR3 has 18 amino acids. Here the CDR3 DNA reads TGTGCCAGCAGCACAGGGGTTCGACGGAATCTAGCCAAAAACATTCAGTACTTC. Translating it yields CASSTGVRRNLAKNIQYF.

The table lists this clonotype with a few counts. The rearrangement joins TRBV7-2 to TRBJ1-6; 8 bases fit TRBD1. CDR3 size: 16 residues. V lost 5 bases and J lost 9; bases outside the gene matches: 12. Germline V lookup: CDR1 SGHTA, CDR2 FQGNSA. The CDR3 DNA sequence: TGTGCCAGCAGCGCACAATTGACAGGGGTTCGTTCACCCCTCCACTTT. Translation: CASSAQLTGVRSPLHF.

The rearrangement uses TRBV3-1 and TRBJ1-5; D is unresolved. CDR1 is LGHDT, CDR2 YNNKEL, per germline (reference sequence). The V end lost 9 bases, the J end lost 3 bases, and 18 bases lay between the germline ends. There are 15 residues in the CDR3. The CDR3 loop is CASGPILGHNQPQHF. Here the CDR3 DNA reads TGTGCCAGTGGTCCTATTCTTGGTCACAATCAGCCCCAGCATTTT.

The genes are TRBV14 and TRBJ1-2; no definite D call. CDR3 length: 14 amino acids. V was cut by 0 bases and J by 6 bases, with 11 bases left in between. Looked up from germline, CDR1 is SGHDN and CDR2 is FVKESK. The CDR3 loop reads CASSQDSLRDGYTF. The CDR3 DNA sequence: TGTGCCAGCAGCCAAGACAGCTTAAGGGATGGCTACACCTTC.

This clonotype was counted a single time. The chain joins TRBV20-1 to TRBJ2-7; the D gene is possibly TRBD1 (5 bases). V shed 3 bases and J shed 5 bases, with 20 bases lying between them. This CDR3 comprises 15 residues. The germline V gene encodes CDR1 DFQATT and CDR2 SNEGSKA (reference sequence). The CDR3 spells CSARPGRPPGNEQYF. The CDR3 DNA is TGCAGTGCTAGGCCGGGCAGGCCCCCAGGGAACGAGCAGTACTTC.

This clonotype has a count of ten or more. The V call is TRBV6-2 or TRBV6-3, the J call TRBJ2-5, with no clear D. Trimming shortened V by 6 bases and J by 4 bases, and 6 bases separated the two germline ends. Germline CDR1 and CDR2: MNHEY and SVGEGT. The CDR3 is 11 residues long. As DNA, the CDR3 is TGTGCCAGCAGCCGTAGAGAGACCCAGTACTTC. Encoded protein: CASSRRETQYF.

The chain joins TRBV28 to TRBJ1-5, with 9 bases fitting TRBD1. V gave up 6 bases and J gave up 0 bases; unmatched junction bases: 9. The germline CDR1 and CDR2 sequences are MDHEN and SYDVKM. There are 17 residues in the CDR3. DNA of the CDR3: TGTGCCAGCAGAAAACGGACAGGGGTTTATAGCAATCAGCCCCAGCATTTT. It specifies CASRKRTGVYSNQPQHF.

This sequence joins TRBV7-2 and TRBJ2-5; TRBD2 aligns across 11 bases. V lost 5 bases, J lost 10 bases, and 6 bases stayed unmatched. The CDR3 extends over 13 amino acids. CDR1 is SGHTA, CDR2 FQGNSA, per germline. The CDR3 DNA follows: TGTGCCAGCAGCCACCCGGGACTAGCGGACCAGTACTTC. This sequence encodes CASSHPGLADQYF.

This clonotype appeared once. V usage is TRBV24-1 and J usage is TRBJ1-2; no definite D call. Trimming stripped 9 bases from V and 5 bases from J, with 15 bases between. This CDR3 has 13 residues. Germline V lookup: CDR1 KGHDR, CDR2 SFDVKD. This chain's CDR3 is CATREGRPYGYTF. CDR3 nucleotides: TGTGCCACCCGGGAGGGCAGGCCTTATGGCTACACCTTC.

The CDR3 DNA follows: TGTGCCAGCAGCAAAGCTCCAGACCCTAGCGGGGGGAAAGAGACCCAGTACTTC. This codes for CASSKAPDPSGGKETQYF. The J gene is TRBJ2-5, the V gene TRBV21-1; the table's TRBD2 call for D was not verified on the DNA. TRBV21-1 is a pseudogene. The CDR3 totals 18 residues.

On this clonotype: The germline gene is not matched at one end of the junction; a read error may be the cause. The chain recombines TRBV7-7 with TRBJ2-5; the D gene could be TRBD1 or TRBD2 (5 bases each). The CDR3 runs to 14 residues. CDR1 and CDR2 from the germline V gene are SSHAT and FNYEAQ (reference sequence). The CDR3 sequence is CASSFWGIQETQYF. CDR3 coding DNA: TGTGCTAGCAGCTTCTGGGGGATTCAAGAGACCCAGTACTTC.

A few counts support this clonotype. The V gene is TRBV5-1, the J gene TRBJ2-7; TRBD2 might be the D (6 bases). This CDR3 region has 13 residues. V lost 4 bases and J lost 4, with 12 bases in between. The germline gives CDR1 SGHRS, CDR2 YFSETQ. CDR3 sequence: CASSRGEAYEQYF. The CDR3 DNA is TGCGCCAGCAGCAGAGGGGAGGCGTACGAGCAGTACTTC.

This clonotype was seen more than once but under ten times. This rearrangement joins TRBV12-3 or TRBV12-4 to TRBJ2-5, with 7 bases lining up with TRBD1. Losses at the gene ends were 6 bases for V and 5 bases for J; bases not matched to a gene: 12. The CDR3 is 15 amino acids. This CDR3 is CASSRGQPERETQYF. CDR3 sequence (DNA): TGTGCCAGCAGCAGGGGACAGCCCGAGCGGGAGACCCAGTACTTC.

The chain couples TRBV4-1 to TRBJ2-1; 7 bases are shared with TRBD1. Germline V lookup: CDR1 MGHRA, CDR2 YSYEKL. This CDR3 has 17 residues. Trimming removed 4 bases from V and 0 bases from J; junction bases left unmatched: 9. DNA for the CDR3: TGCGCCAGCAGCCCGCGACTCCGGGACAGCTCCTACAATGAGCAGTTCTTC. Translating it yields CASSPRLRDSSYNEQFF.